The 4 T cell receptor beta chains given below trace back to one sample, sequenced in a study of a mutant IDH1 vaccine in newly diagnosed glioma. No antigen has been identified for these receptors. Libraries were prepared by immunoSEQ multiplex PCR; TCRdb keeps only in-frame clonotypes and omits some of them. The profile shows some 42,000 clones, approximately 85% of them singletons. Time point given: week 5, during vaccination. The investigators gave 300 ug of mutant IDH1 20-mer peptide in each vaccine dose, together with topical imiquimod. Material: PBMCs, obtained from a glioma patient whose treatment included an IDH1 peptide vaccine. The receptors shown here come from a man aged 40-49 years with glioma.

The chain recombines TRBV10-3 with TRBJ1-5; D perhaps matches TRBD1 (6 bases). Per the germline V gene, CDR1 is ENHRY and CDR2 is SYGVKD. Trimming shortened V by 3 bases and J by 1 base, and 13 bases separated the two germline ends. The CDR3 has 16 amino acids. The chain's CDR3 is CAISDTGTLSNQPQHF. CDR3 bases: TGTGCCATCAGTGACACCGGGACACTGAGCAATCAGCCCCAGCATTTT.

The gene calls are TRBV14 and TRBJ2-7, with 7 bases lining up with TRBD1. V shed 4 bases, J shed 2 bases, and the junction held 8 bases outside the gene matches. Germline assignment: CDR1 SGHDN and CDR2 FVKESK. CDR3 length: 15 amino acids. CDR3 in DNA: TGTGCCAGCAGCCTTCATGGGACAGTGGCCTACGAGCAGTACTTC. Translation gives CASSLHGTVAYEQYF.

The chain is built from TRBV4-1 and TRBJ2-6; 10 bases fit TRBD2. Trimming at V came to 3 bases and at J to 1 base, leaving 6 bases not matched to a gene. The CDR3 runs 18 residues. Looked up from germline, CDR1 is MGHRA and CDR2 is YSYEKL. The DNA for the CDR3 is TGCGCCAGCAGCCAGAGCGGGAGGGCCGGTTCTGGGGCCAACGTCCTGACTTTC. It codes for CASSQSGRAGSGANVLTF.

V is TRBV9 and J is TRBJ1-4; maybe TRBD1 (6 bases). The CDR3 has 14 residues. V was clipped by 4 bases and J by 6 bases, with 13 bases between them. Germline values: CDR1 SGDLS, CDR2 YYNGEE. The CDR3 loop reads CASSSRGGYEKLFF. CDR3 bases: TGTGCCAGCAGCTCCCGCGGGGGCTATGAAAAACTGTTTTTT.